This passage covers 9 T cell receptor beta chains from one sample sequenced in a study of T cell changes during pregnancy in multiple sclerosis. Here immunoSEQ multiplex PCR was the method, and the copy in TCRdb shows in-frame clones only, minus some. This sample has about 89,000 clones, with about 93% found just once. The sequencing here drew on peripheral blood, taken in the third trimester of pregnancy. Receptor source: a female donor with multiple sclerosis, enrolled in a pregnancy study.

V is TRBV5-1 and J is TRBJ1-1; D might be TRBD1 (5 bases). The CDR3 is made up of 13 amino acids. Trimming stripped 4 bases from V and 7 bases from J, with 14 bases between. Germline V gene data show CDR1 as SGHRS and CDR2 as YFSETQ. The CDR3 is CASSPFRQLEAFF. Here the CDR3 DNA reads TGCGCCAGCAGCCCTTTCCGACAGCTTGAAGCTTTCTTT.

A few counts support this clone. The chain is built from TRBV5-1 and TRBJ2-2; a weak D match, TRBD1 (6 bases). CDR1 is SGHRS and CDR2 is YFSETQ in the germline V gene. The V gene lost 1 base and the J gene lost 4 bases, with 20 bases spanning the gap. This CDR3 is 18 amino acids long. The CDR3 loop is CASSLQLIGTTITGELFF. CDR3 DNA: TGCGCCAGCAGCTTGCAACTCATTGGGACAACAATCACCGGGGAGCTGTTTTTT.

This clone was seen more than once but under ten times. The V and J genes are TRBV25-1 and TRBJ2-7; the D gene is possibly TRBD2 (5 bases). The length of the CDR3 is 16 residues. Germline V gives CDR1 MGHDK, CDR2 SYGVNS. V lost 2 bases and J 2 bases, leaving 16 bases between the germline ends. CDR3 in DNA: TGTGCCAGCAGTGAACCATTGGAGGCCAGACCCTACGAGCAGTACTTC. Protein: CASSEPLEARPYEQYF.

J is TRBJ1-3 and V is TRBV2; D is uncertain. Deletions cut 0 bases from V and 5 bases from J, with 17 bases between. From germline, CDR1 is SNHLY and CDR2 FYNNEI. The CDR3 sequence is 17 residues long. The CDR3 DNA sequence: TGTGCCAGCAGTGAAGCGCTTATATTGGAGGGCAGAAACACCATATATTTT. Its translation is CASSEALILEGRNTIYF.

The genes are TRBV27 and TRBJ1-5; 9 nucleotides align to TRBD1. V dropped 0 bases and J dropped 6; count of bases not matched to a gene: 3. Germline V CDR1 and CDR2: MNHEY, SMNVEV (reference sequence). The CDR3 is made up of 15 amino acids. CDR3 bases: TGTGCCAGCAGTTTATCGGGACAGGGAATTCAGCCCCAGCATTTT. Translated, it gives CASSLSGQGIQPQHF.

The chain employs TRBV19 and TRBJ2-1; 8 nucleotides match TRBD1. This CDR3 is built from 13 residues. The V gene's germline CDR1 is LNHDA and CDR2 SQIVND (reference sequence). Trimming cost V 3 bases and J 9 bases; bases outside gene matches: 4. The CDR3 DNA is TGTGCCAGTAGTATCGGGACAGGCGGTGAGCAGTTCTTC. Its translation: CASSIGTGGEQFF.

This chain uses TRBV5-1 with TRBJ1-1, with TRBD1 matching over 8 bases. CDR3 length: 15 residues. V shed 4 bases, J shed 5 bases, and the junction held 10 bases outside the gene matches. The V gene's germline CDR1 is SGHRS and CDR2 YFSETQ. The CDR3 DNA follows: TGCGCCAGCAGCGGGACAGGTCTGAAGGGGACTGAAGCTTTCTTT. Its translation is CASSGTGLKGTEAFF.

Here the CDR3 DNA reads TGCAGCGCGACTAGCGGAGATACGCAGTATTTT. It specifies CSATSGDTQYF. The V and J genes are TRBV29-1 and TRBJ2-3, with 9 bases that match TRBD2. Germline V gene sequence: CDR1 SQVTM, CDR2 ANQGSEA. The CDR3 is 11 amino acids. Germline trimming cut 7 bases from V and 5 bases from J; bases unmatched to any gene: 1.

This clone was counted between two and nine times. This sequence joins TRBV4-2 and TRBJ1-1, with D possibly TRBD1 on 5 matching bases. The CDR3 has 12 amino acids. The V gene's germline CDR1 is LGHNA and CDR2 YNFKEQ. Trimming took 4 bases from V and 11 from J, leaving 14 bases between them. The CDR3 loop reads CASSPDSSVAFF. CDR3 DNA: TGTGCCAGCAGCCCCGACAGTTCGGTGGCTTTCTTT.